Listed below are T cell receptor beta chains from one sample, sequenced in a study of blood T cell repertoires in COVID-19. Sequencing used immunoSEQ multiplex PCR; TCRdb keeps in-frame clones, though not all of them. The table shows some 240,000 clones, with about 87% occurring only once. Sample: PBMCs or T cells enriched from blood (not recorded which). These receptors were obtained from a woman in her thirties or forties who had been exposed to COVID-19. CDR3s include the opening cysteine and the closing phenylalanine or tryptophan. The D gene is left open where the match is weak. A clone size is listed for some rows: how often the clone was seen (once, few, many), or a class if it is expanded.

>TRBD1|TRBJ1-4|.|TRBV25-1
CASSDPSGTGNEKLFF
TGTGCCAGCAGTGACCCCTCCGGGACAGGGAATGAAAAACTGTTTTTT
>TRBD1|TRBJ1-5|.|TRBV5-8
CASSLKGAMGWVNQPQHF
TGTGCCAGCAGCTTGAAGGGGGCAATGGGATGGGTCAATCAGCCCCAGCATTTT
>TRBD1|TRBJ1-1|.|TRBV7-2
CASRSGTGAQAFF
TGTGCCAGCAGGTCCGGGACAGGGGCGCAAGCTTTCTTT
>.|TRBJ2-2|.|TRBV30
CAWTENTGELFF
TGTGCCTGGACAGAGAACACCGGGGAGCTGTTTTTT
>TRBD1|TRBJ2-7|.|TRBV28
CASSLTGVIYEQYF
TGTGCCAGCAGTTTGACAGGGGTAATATACGAGCAGTACTTC
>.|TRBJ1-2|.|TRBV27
CASSLSTGNHYGYTF
TGTGCCAGCAGTTTATCGACCGGGAATCATTATGGCTACACCTTC
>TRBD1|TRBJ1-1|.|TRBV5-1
CASTLTGVNTEAFF
TGCGCCAGCACCCTGACAGGGGTGAATACTGAAGCTTTCTTT
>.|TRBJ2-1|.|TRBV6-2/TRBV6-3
CASSLSVNEQFF
TGTGCCAGCAGTTTGTCAGTCAATGAGCAGTTCTTC
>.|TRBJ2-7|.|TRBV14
CASSQGLTGFTYEQYF
TGTGCCAGCAGCCAAGGGTTAACAGGGTTCACCTACGAGCAGTACTTC
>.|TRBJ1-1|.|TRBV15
CATSRGSMNTEAFF
TGTGCCACCAGCAGAGGCAGTATGAACACTGAAGCTTTCTTT
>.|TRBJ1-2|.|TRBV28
CASSSPPITGIYGYTF
TGTGCCAGCAGTTCCCCACCTATAACGGGGATCTATGGCTACACCTTC
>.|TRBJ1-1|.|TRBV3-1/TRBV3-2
CASSQGGSTEAFF
TGTGCCAGCAGCCAGGGGGGTAGCACTGAAGCTTTCTTT
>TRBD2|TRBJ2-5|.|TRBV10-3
CAISGVLAGAQETQYF
TGTGCCATCAGTGGTGTACTAGCGGGAGCCCAAGAGACCCAGTACTTC
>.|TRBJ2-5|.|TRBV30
CAWSGAGYRETQYF
TGTGCCTGGAGTGGGGCAGGGTATAGAGAGACCCAGTACTTC
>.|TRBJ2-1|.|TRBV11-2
CASSLRGMSVNNEQFF
TGTGCCAGCAGCTTAAGGGGGATGTCGGTCAACAATGAGCAGTTCTTC
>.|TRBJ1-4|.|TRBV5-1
CASSLGELNEKLFF
TGCGCCAGCAGCTTAGGAGAGTTGAATGAAAAACTGTTTTTT
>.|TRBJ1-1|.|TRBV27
CASRGHTNTEAFF
TGTGCCAGCAGAGGACACACGAACACTGAAGCTTTCTTT
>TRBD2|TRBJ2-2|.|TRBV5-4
CASSLGTGTSGDTGELFF
TGTGCCAGCAGCTTGGGAACCGGGACTAGCGGGGACACCGGGGAGCTGTTTTTT
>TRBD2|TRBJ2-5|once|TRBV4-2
CASSQGSSGAQETQYF
TGTGCCAGCAGCCAAGGGTCTAGCGGGGCCCAAGAGACCCAGTACTTC
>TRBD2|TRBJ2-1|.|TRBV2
CASSEEAARGDEQFF
TGTGCCAGCAGTGAAGAAGCGGCTCGGGGGGATGAGCAGTTCTTC
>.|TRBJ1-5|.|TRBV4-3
CASSQEAFQPQHF
TGCGCCAGCAGCCAAGAGGCTTTTCAGCCCCAGCATTTT
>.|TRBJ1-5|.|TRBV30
CAWATGTAGNQPQHF
TGTGCCTGGGCCACAGGGACGGCGGGCAATCAGCCCCAGCATTTT
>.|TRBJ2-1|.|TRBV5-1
CASSLGTVDEQFF
TGCGCCAGCAGCTTGGGGACTGTGGATGAGCAGTTCTTC
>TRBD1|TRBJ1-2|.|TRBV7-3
CASSLGVQGAYGYTF
TGTGCCAGCAGCTTGGGTGTACAGGGGGCCTATGGCTACACCTTC
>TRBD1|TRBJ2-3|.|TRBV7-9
CASSSPHPDRMRGDTQYF
TGTGCCAGCAGCTCACCACACCCGGACAGGATGAGGGGGGATACGCAGTATTTT
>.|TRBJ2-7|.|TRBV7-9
CASSLLADYEQYF
TGTGCCAGCAGCTTATTGGCAGATTACGAGCAGTACTTC
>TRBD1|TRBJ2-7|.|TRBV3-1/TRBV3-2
CASSQMGQSYEQYF
TGTGCCAGCAGCCAAATGGGACAGTCCTACGAGCAGTACTTC
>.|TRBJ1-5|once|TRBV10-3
CAISEGSGNQPQHF
TGTGCCATCAGTGAAGGCAGCGGAAATCAGCCCCAGCATTTT
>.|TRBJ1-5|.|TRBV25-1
CASSESRSSNQPQHF
TGTGCCAGCAGTGAAAGTCGGAGTAGCAATCAGCCCCAGCATTTT
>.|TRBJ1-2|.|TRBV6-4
CASSDSDTGIYGYTF
TGTGCCAGCAGTGACTCCGATACAGGGATCTATGGCTACACCTTC
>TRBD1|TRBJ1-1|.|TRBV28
CASSYPGQGKWTEAFF
TGTGCCAGCAGTTACCCGGGACAGGGGAAATGGACTGAAGCTTTCTTT
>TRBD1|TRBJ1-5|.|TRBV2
CASRNRQGTGEPQHF
TGTGCCAGCAGGAACCGACAGGGGACTGGCGAGCCCCAGCATTTT
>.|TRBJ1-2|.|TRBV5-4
CASSSAGGSGYGYTF
TGTGCCAGCAGCTCGGCGGGGGGGAGCGGCTATGGCTACACCTTC
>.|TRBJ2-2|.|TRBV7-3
CASSLGRTPTGELFF
TGTGCCAGCAGCTTAGGGAGGACCCCCACCGGGGAGCTGTTTTTT
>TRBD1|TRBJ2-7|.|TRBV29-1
CSVEEPIVRGTGAYEQYF
TGCAGCGTTGAAGAACCGATTGTAAGGGGGACAGGTGCCTACGAGCAGTACTTC
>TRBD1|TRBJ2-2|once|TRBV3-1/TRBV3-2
CASSQEEQGALGDTGELFF
TGTGCCAGCAGCCAAGAGGAACAGGGGGCGTTAGGCGACACCGGGGAGCTGTTTTTT
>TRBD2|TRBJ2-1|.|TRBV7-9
CASSQRLAGSNEQFF
TGTGCCAGCAGCCAAAGACTAGCGGGTAGCAATGAGCAGTTCTTC